This T cell receptor (beta chain) was identified in a study of response to subunit inactivated influenza vaccine. Findings and limits, study-wide: T cells newly recruited by each seasonal influenza vaccination are few, the authors suggested.

TCRdb itself ran the RT-PCR reads through MiXCR, one entry per CDR3 protein. The sample records about 650,000 distinct CDR3 sequences, about 15% being singletons. V lost 6 bases and J lost 4, with 10 bases in between. The CDR3 loop spans 13 amino acids. Per germline, CDR1 SGHTA and CDR2 FQGNSA. This clonotype showed up just a few times. Antigen: not known. The sequences come from PBMCs from blood, collected 12 days after vaccination. This chain links TRBV7-2 with TRBJ1-5; the D is unclear. This TCR was recovered from a man between 50 and 59 years old who received an inactivated influenza vaccine. The CDR3 nucleotides are TGTGCCAGCAGTAGGCATCTAAATCAGCCCCAGCATTTT. Amino acids: CASSRHLNQPQHF.